The TCR beta chain under discussion was sequenced for a study of human T cells and chemical hapten exposure. Study as a whole: Skin of the upper inner arm, approximately 2 cm by approximately 2 cm, received 2% DPC for sensitization. TCR yields per sample varied mostly from small pooled library volume differences.

Germline V gene lookup returns CDR1 LNHDA and CDR2 SQIVND (reference sequence). CDR3 length: 13 residues. Trimming removed 4 bases from V and 3 bases from J, with 8 bases in between. This clonotype was picked up a small number of times. Time point in this sample: patch test 1, 2 weeks after DPC sensitization. Documented treatment: therapeutic diphenylcyclopropenone sensitization with weekly scalp DPC. One entry per CDR3 protein, called by TCRdb with MiXCR from the RACE reads. The table lists some 190,000 distinct CDR3 sequences, about a fifth of them singletons. The chain is built from TRBV19 and TRBJ2-3, with D perhaps TRBD1 (5 bases). This TCR derives from a woman in her fifties or sixties with alopecia areata. Some clones in this sample may be carry-over from other donors' samples. This material consisted of whole blood, taken in connection with sensitization to the hapten diphenylcyclopropenone (DPC). The CDR3 protein is CASSRPGTDTQYF. In nucleotides, the CDR3 is TGTGCCAGTAGTAGGCCAGGGACAGATACGCAGTATTTT.